The 27 T cell receptor beta chains listed next were all sequenced from one sample in a study of identical twins (dated by TCRdb to the mid-2010s). Libraries came from 5' RACE. Data came from an Illumina HiSeq 2000. Starting from the raw public reads, TCRdb applied fastp trimming at Q25, assembled clones with MiXCR and retained in-frame beta chains. Each CDR3 protein appears once, grouped with its most common genes and DNA. This sample comprises 700,000 or so distinct CDR3 sequences, 8.6% of them detected only once. In total, the top ten clones hold approximately 0.96% of the sample. These data were also reused for a study on yellow fever vaccine responses in identical twins.

Sequenced sample: PBMCs. These receptors originate from a woman younger than 30 in good health.

The chain has TRBV6-5 and TRBJ1-2; 8 nucleotides align to TRBD1. The CDR3 consists of 12 residues. The germline gives CDR1 MNHEY, CDR2 SVGAGI. With V trimmed by 6 bases and J by 8 bases, 5 bases remained unmatched. The DNA of the CDR3 is TGTGCCAGCAGCCAGGGGGCAGCGGGCTACACCTTC. Amino acid sequence: CASSQGAAGYTF.

The table lists this clonotype with many counts. This chain joins TRBV19 and TRBJ2-1; maybe TRBD2 (5 bases). V shed 3 bases and J shed 4 bases, with 13 bases lying between them. CDR3 length: 15 amino acids. Germline CDR1 reads LNHDA; CDR2 reads SQIVND (reference sequence). The CDR3 bases are TGTGCCAGTAGTATGGGCCCTGAGGGTTACAATGAGCAGTTCTTC. Its protein product is CASSMGPEGYNEQFF.

This clonotype was seen a handful of times. The chain carries TRBV7-9 and TRBJ2-3, with a tentative D call TRBD1 (6 bases). The CDR3 consists of 17 residues. Per germline, CDR1 SEHNR and CDR2 FQNEAQ (reference sequence). Trimming removed 2 bases from V and 0 bases from J, with 15 bases in between. This CDR3 is CASSLSSGDKSTDTQYF. The CDR3 DNA follows: TGTGCCAGCAGCTTAAGCTCCGGGGACAAAAGCACAGATACGCAGTATTTT.

The chain joins TRBV5-4 to TRBJ2-1; D call uncertain. Per germline, CDR1 SGHNT and CDR2 YYREEE (reference sequence). The CDR3 is made up of 14 amino acids. Trimming stripped 3 bases from V and 1 base from J, with 8 bases between. DNA for the CDR3: TGTGCCAGCAGCTCGAAGGGTTCCTACAATGAGCAGTTCTTC. It translates to CASSSKGSYNEQFF.

This clonotype was seen ten or more times. This chain joins TRBV11-2 and TRBJ2-7; 7 bases align to TRBD2. With 4 bases clipped from V and 3 bases from J, the junction kept 9 bases outside the gene matches. Germline-derived CDR1 and CDR2 are SGHAT and FQNNGV. There are 15 residues in the CDR3. Here the CDR3 reads CASSSGSGGGYEQYF. CDR3 DNA sequence: TGTGCCAGCAGCTCCGGATCGGGGGGTGGCTACGAGCAGTACTTC.

Ten or more counts support this clonotype. The chain recombines TRBV28 with TRBJ2-7, with a possible D match to TRBD1 (6 bases). The V and J ends lost 2 bases and 4 bases respectively, with 12 bases between them. The CDR3 runs 14 residues. Germline values: CDR1 MDHEN, CDR2 SYDVKM. This CDR3 is CASSLGGLKYEQYF. CDR3 coding DNA: TGTGCCAGCAGTTTAGGGGGCCTAAAATACGAGCAGTACTTC.

The V gene is TRBV7-3, the J gene TRBJ2-7; D possibly matches TRBD1 or TRBD2 (6 bases each). Germline V gives CDR1 SGHTA, CDR2 FQGTGA. This CDR3 region has 21 residues. V was shortened by 5 bases and J by 4 bases, with 36 bases between the two germline ends. DNA for the CDR3: TGTGCCAGCAGCCAAACGACCCCCAAGGGGGGTATAGGCCTTAGTCATTACGAGCAGTACTTC. It encodes CASSQTTPKGGIGLSHYEQYF.

The genes are TRBV13 and TRBJ2-1, with 14 bases lining up with TRBD2. Trimming cost V 5 bases and J 4 bases; bases outside gene matches: 4. This CDR3 is built from 16 residues. Germline-derived CDR1 and CDR2 are PRHDT and FYEKMQ (reference sequence). CDR3 in DNA: TGTGCCAGCAGCGGGGGACTAGCGGGAGTTTACAATGAGCAGTTCTTC. Translating gives CASSGGLAGVYNEQFF.

This clonotype was seen a handful of times. This chain links TRBV6-2 or TRBV6-3 with TRBJ2-7; D is unclear. V dropped 5 bases and J dropped 1 base, with 12 bases sitting between them. Germline-derived CDR1 and CDR2 are MNHEY and SVGEGT. The CDR3 is 14 residues long. CDR3 residues: CASSPRQASYEQYF. Here the CDR3 DNA reads TGTGCCAGCAGTCCACGTCAGGCGTCCTACGAGCAGTACTTC.

This clonotype was recorded a few times. The V and J genes are TRBV9 and TRBJ2-5; 14 bases are a match to TRBD2. The trim removed 0 bases at V and 2 bases at J, leaving 3 bases unmatched. Looked up from germline, CDR1 is SGDLS and CDR2 is YYNGEE. This CDR3 has 17 amino acids. Here the CDR3 DNA reads TGTGCCAGCAGCGTAGGACTAGCGGGGGGGGGTCAAGAGACCCAGTACTTC. It yields the protein CASSVGLAGGGQETQYF.

This clonotype was counted only a few times. The gene calls are TRBV20-1 and TRBJ2-5; no clear D gene. CDR3 size: 14 residues. V lost 5 bases, J lost 1 base, and 14 bases lay in between. Germline V gives CDR1 DFQATT, CDR2 SNEGSKA (reference sequence). CDR3 sequence: CSAPPSTIQETQYF. CDR3 coding DNA: TGCAGTGCTCCGCCTAGTACCATCCAAGAGACCCAGTACTTC.

This clonotype occurred many times. The rearrangement links TRBV12-3 or TRBV12-4 to TRBJ2-5, with D possibly TRBD2 on 6 matching bases. This CDR3 is built from 15 residues. V was shortened by 3 bases and J by 1 base, with 12 bases between the two germline ends. The CDR3 DNA sequence: TGTGCCAGCAGTTTCGGCGGGACGCTCCAAGAGACCCAGTACTTC. Residues: CASSFGGTLQETQYF.

The rearrangement uses TRBV5-1 and TRBJ2-3, with a possible D match to TRBD1 (5 bases). CDR1 and CDR2 from the germline V gene are SGHRS and YFSETQ. The CDR3 runs 16 residues. V was clipped by 2 bases and J by 1 base, with 14 bases between them. The CDR3, as DNA: TGCGCCAGCAGCTTTGGACAAGTCGCCCGCACAGATACGCAGTATTTT. This encodes CASSFGQVARTDTQYF.

This clonotype was detected only a few times. This rearrangement joins TRBV29-1 to TRBJ2-7; D gene ambiguous. The germline V gene has CDR1 SQVTM and CDR2 ANQGSEA. V lost 5 bases and J lost 6, with 11 bases in between. The CDR3 consists of 11 residues. CDR3 nucleotides: TGCAGCGTTTTAGTTTTTGGCGAGCAGTACTTC. Protein sequence: CSVLVFGEQYF.

This chain uses TRBV19 with TRBJ2-7; 8 nucleotides match TRBD1. Germline V lookup: CDR1 LNHDA, CDR2 SQIVND (reference sequence). This CDR3 region has 13 residues. V lost 8 bases to trimming and J lost 3 bases; unmatched junction nucleotides: 6. The CDR3 sequence is CASGWTGSYEQYF. For the CDR3, the DNA is TGTGCCAGTGGATGGACAGGGAGCTACGAGCAGTACTTC.

The V and J genes are TRBV18 and TRBJ2-1; TRBD2 matches 7 bases. In germline, CDR1 is KGHSH, CDR2 LQKENI. The CDR3 totals 14 residues. J lost 3 bases, V lost 8 bases, and 7 bases had no gene match. The DNA for the CDR3 is TGTGCCAGCAACCCTAGCGGTAACTACAATGAGCAGTTCTTC. Translating gives CASNPSGNYNEQFF.

This clonotype was seen at least ten times. The chain employs TRBV7-9 and TRBJ2-7; 10 nucleotides align to TRBD1. Germline CDR1 reads SEHNR; CDR2 reads FQNEAQ (reference sequence). V dropped 4 bases and J dropped 7; count of bases not matched to a gene: 7. This CDR3 region has 14 residues. In DNA, the CDR3 is TGTGCCAGCAGCTCCGGGACAGGGGCCTGGGAGCAGTACTTC. Residues: CASSSGTGAWEQYF.

V gene TRBV29-1 combines with J gene TRBJ2-7; 9 nucleotides align to TRBD1. The CDR3 covers 15 residues. Germline loops: CDR1 SQVTM, CDR2 ANQGSEA. Losses at the gene ends were 7 bases for V and 2 bases for J; bases not matched to a gene: 12. CDR3: CSGGEGQGRPYEQYF. CDR3 sequence (DNA): TGCAGCGGCGGGGAGGGACAGGGACGTCCCTACGAGCAGTACTTC.

This clonotype was found many times. The V and J genes are TRBV6-2 or TRBV6-3 and TRBJ2-7; D gene unclear. Trimming cost V 0 bases and J 6 bases, with 15 bases left between them. The CDR3 is made up of 15 amino acids. Germline CDR1 MNHEY, CDR2 SVGEGT. In DNA form, the CDR3 reads TGTGCCAGCAGTTACTCCATGGTTTTGAGCCTCGAGCAGTACTTC. This translates into CASSYSMVLSLEQYF.

This clonotype came up a few times. V and J are TRBV24-1 and TRBJ2-2, with 9 bases fitting TRBD1. The junction had 13 bases not matched to a gene; V was cut back by 3 bases and J by 6 bases. This CDR3 contains 18 residues. CDR1 is KGHDR and CDR2 is SFDVKD in the germline V gene. Here the CDR3 reads CATSDLHEGQGPPGELFF. The CDR3 DNA reads as TGTGCCACCAGTGATCTCCATGAAGGACAGGGGCCCCCCGGGGAGCTGTTTTTT.

This clonotype was detected only a few times. This rearrangement joins TRBV4-2 to TRBJ2-7, with D possibly TRBD2 on 6 matching bases. V lost 2 bases and J 5 bases, leaving 19 bases between the germline ends. Germline V CDR1 and CDR2: LGHNA, YNFKEQ. CDR3 size: 16 residues. The CDR3 DNA follows: TGTGCCAGCAGCCAAACAACTAGCCCCCCTGTGCACGAGCAGTACTTC. This codes for CASSQTTSPPVHEQYF.

This clonotype was detected only a few times. V gene TRBV4-3 combines with J gene TRBJ2-6; the D gene is possibly TRBD2 (6 bases). V was shortened by 1 base and J by 3 bases, with 10 bases between the two germline ends. The CDR3 contains 16 residues. Per the germline V gene, CDR1 is LGHNA and CDR2 is YSLEER. The CDR3 here is CASSQGRGSGANVLTF. Written as DNA, the CDR3 is TGCGCCAGCAGCCAAGGGAGGGGTAGTGGGGCCAACGTCCTGACTTTC.

The rearrangement uses TRBV4-3 and TRBJ2-1; 10 bases fit TRBD2. The CDR3 is 19 residues long. Germline loops: CDR1 LGHNA, CDR2 YSLEER. V gave up 0 bases and J gave up 8 bases; unmatched junction bases: 16. CDR3 loop: CASSQDFGIGLAVSYEQFF. The CDR3 bases are TGCGCCAGCAGCCAAGATTTTGGAATCGGACTAGCGGTTAGTTATGAGCAGTTCTTC.

This clonotype was seen ten or more times. DNA for the CDR3: TGTGCCACCAGTGATGGACAGGGTGTCCCCCAAGAGACCCAGTACTTC. Protein: CATSDGQGVPQETQYF. The chain couples TRBV24-1 to TRBJ2-5; 8 nucleotides align to TRBD1. The germline gives CDR1 KGHDR, CDR2 SFDVKD. The length of the CDR3 is 16 residues. V dropped 3 bases and J dropped 1; count of bases not matched to a gene: 6.

This clonotype was recorded at least ten times. The chain joins TRBV29-1 to TRBJ2-3; tentative D call: TRBD2 (5 bases). The V and J ends lost 4 bases and 0 bases respectively, with 14 bases between them. The CDR3 is 15 amino acids. CDR1 is SQVTM, CDR2 ANQGSEA, per germline. The CDR3 protein is CSVGGSGESTDTQYF. Here the CDR3 DNA reads TGCAGCGTTGGTGGCAGTGGGGAGAGCACAGATACGCAGTATTTT.

The J gene is TRBJ2-3, the V gene TRBV6-4, with D maybe TRBD1 (5 bases). This CDR3 has 16 amino acids. With 9 bases removed from V and 0 bases from J, the gap between germline ends came to 19 bases. In germline, CDR1 is MRHNA, CDR2 SNTAGT. CDR3 bases: TGTGCCAGGGGGCCGTTGCGTACCTCTAGCACAGATACGCAGTATTTT. This encodes CARGPLRTSSTDTQYF.

This chain connects TRBV14 to TRBJ2-3; TRBD1 agrees at 10 bases. This CDR3 comprises 18 residues. With 5 bases clipped from V and 5 bases from J, the junction kept 16 bases outside the gene matches. Germline V gene data show CDR1 as SGHDN and CDR2 as FVKESK. The chain's CDR3 is CASSLNRKTGGFRDTQYF. The CDR3 region has the DNA TGTGCCAGCAGCTTAAACCGAAAGACAGGGGGCTTTAGAGATACGCAGTATTTT.